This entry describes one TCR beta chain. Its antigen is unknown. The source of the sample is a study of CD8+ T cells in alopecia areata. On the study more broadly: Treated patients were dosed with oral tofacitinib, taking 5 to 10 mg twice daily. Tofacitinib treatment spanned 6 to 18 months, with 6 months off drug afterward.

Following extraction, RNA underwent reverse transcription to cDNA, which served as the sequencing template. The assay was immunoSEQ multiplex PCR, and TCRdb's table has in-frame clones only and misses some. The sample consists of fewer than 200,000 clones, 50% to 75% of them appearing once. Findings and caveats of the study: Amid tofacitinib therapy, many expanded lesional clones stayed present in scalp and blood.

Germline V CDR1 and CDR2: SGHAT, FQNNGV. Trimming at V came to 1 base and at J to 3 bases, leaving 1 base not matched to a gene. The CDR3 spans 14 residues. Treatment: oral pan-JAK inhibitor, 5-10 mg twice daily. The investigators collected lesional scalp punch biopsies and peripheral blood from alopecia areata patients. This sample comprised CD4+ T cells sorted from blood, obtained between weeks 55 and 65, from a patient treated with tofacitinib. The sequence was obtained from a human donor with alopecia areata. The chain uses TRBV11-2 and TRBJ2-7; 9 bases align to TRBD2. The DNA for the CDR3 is TGTGCCAGCAGCTTAGCTAGCGGGGTCTACGAGCAGTACTTC. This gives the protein CASSLASGVYEQYF.